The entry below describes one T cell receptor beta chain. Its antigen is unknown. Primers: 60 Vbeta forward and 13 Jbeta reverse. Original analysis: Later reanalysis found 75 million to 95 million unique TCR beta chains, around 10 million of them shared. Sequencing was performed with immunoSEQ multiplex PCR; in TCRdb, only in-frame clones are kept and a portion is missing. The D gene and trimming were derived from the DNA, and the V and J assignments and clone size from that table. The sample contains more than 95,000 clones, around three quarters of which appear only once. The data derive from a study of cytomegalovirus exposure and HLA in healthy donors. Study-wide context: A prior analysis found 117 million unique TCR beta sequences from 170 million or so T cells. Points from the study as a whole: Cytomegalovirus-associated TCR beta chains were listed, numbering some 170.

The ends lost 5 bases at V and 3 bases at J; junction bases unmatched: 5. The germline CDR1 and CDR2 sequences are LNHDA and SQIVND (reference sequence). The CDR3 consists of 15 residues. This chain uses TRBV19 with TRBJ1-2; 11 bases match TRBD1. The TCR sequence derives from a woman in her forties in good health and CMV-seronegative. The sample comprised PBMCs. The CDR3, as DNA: TGTGCCAGTAGTCCTGGGACAGGGGGTGACTATGGCTACACCTTC. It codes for CASSPGTGGDYGYTF.